This T cell receptor (beta chain) was identified during a study of cytomegalovirus exposure and HLA in healthy donors. Study-wide points: An analysis that came later showed most CMV-associated TCR beta chains appearing HLA-restricted. In a later analysis, a genetic analysis reported fewer productive-TCR N-insertions in an Asian-associated ancestry cluster than the cohort average.

This clone has just a few counts. Its antigen is unknown. V was pared by 2 bases and J by 7 bases, with 6 bases between. This CDR3 is 12 amino acids long. Germline V gene data show CDR1 as MNHNS and CDR2 as SASEGT. The PCR made use of 60 Vbeta and 13 Jbeta primers. Sequenced by immunoSEQ multiplex PCR; TCRdb stores in-frame clones only, minus some. The table records some 120,000 clones, around 10% of them present only once. Input material: PBMCs. J is TRBJ2-1 and V is TRBV6-1, with a possible D match to TRBD2 (5 bases). This sequence was found in a man aged 25-45 years in good health and CMV-seronegative. The CDR3 reads CASSESGNEQFF. The CDR3 nucleotides are TGTGCCAGCAGTGAATCGGGGAATGAGCAGTTCTTC.